This TCR beta chain was observed in a study of T cell responses to AZD1222 COVID-19 vaccine. The germline V gene has CDR1 SGHAT and CDR2 FQNNGV. V gave up 1 base and J gave up 3 bases, with 18 bases separating them. This CDR3 comprises 17 residues. This clone was observed a single time. What it binds is not known. Study-level results: None of the repertoires were sampled until the peak T cell response had passed.

Clones were read by immunoSEQ multiplex PCR, and TCRdb kept only the in-frame ones, dropping some. The sample shows over 130,000 clones, around 93% of them seen only once. Specimen: peripheral blood, collected 28 days after the second AZD1222 dose. The source is an adult who received the AZD1222 COVID-19 vaccine. The chain recombines TRBV11-2 with TRBJ1-1; D gene unclear. For the CDR3, the DNA is TGTGCCAGCAGCTTAGCCCGGTTCGAGGGCCGGGACACTGAAGCTTTCTTT. Amino acids: CASSLARFEGRDTEAFF.